The 25 T cell receptor beta chains reported below all come from one sample, sequenced in a study of OX40 agonist ivuxolimab in advanced cancers. Clones were sequenced by immunoSEQ multiplex PCR, and TCRdb holds only the in-frame ones, with some missing. This table holds 48,000 or so clones, about 87% found once. The material sequenced was CD4+ or CD8+ T cells sorted from blood, taken in a trial of the OX40 agonist ivuxolimab. The receptors derive from an adult with an advanced solid tumor such as melanoma, head and neck, liver or kidney cancer.

The chain has TRBV6-5 and TRBJ1-6; D is perhaps TRBD1 (6 bases). The V and J ends lost 0 bases and 9 bases respectively, with 12 bases between them. The CDR3 consists of 15 residues. Germline lookup yields CDR1 MNHEY and CDR2 SVGAGI. The CDR3 bases are TGTGCCAGCAGTTACTCGACGCCAGGGGTTTCACCCCTCCACTTT. It is translated as CASSYSTPGVSPLHF.

This clone was seen only once. This chain links TRBV9 with TRBJ1-6; D is possibly TRBD1 (5 bases). This CDR3 region has 14 residues. Germline V lookup: CDR1 SGDLS, CDR2 YYNGEE. Trimming left V 3 bases short and J 9 bases short, with 13 bases between. The CDR3 is CASSGGGKGSPLHF. The CDR3 nucleotides read TGTGCCAGCAGCGGGGGGGGTAAAGGTTCACCCCTCCACTTT.

V and J are TRBV27 and TRBJ2-1, with D maybe TRBD1 (6 bases). The V gene's germline CDR1 is MNHEY and CDR2 SMNVEV (reference sequence). The CDR3 has 16 residues. The germline V and J ends were trimmed by 3 bases and 2 bases, with 14 bases remaining between them. The CDR3 sequence: CASSLFFEGAYNEQFF. The CDR3 bases are TGTGCCAGCAGTTTGTTTTTCGAGGGGGCCTACAATGAGCAGTTCTTC.

The gene calls are TRBV29-1 and TRBJ1-2, with D perhaps TRBD1 (6 bases). V was trimmed by 0 bases and J by 4 bases, leaving 18 bases between them. From germline, CDR1 is SQVTM and CDR2 ANQGSEA. The CDR3 spans 16 residues. The CDR3 loop is CSVEDWRDTFLYGYTF. The CDR3 bases are TGCAGCGTTGAAGATTGGCGGGACACCTTCCTCTATGGCTACACCTTC. Filled out from reference TRBV29-1 and TRBJ1-2, the complete variable domain reads SAVISQKPSRDICQRGTSLTIQCQVDSQVTMMFWYRQQPGQSLTLIATANQGSEATYESGFVIDKFPISRPNLTFSTLTVSNMSPEDSSIYLCSVEDWRDTFLYGYTFGSGTRLTVV.

Of note for this clone: A read error may account for a junction end that differs from germline. V is TRBV7-6 and J is TRBJ2-7, with 8 bases matching TRBD1. CDR3 size: 15 residues. The germline gives CDR1 SGHVS, CDR2 FNYEAQ. CDR3 sequence reads: CVSSLKPGQAYEQYF. The CDR3 DNA follows: TGTGTCAGCAGCTTAAAACCGGGACAGGCCTACGAGCAGTACTTC. Complete variable domain (other parts from reference TRBV7-6 and TRBJ2-7): GAGVSQSPRYKVTKRGQDVALRCDPISGHVSLYWYRQALGQGPEFLTYFNYEAQQDKSGLPNDRFSAERPEGSISTLTIQRTEQRDSAMYRCVSSLKPGQAYEQYFGPGTRLTVT.

The rearrangement joins TRBV4-1 to TRBJ1-4; a weak D match, TRBD1 (6 bases). The ends were cut back, 4 bases at V and 0 bases at J, with 15 bases in the middle. Germline lookup yields CDR1 MGHRA and CDR2 YSYEKL. This CDR3 has 17 amino acids. The CDR3 region is CASSRGGIIPTNEKLFF. In nucleotides, the CDR3 is TGCGCCAGCAGCCGAGGGGGGATCATACCAACTAATGAAAAACTGTTTTTT.

The chain is built from TRBV9 and TRBJ2-1, with no clear D. CDR3 size: 11 residues. Trimming removed 3 bases from V and 8 bases from J, with 6 bases in between. Germline V gene data show CDR1 as SGDLS and CDR2 as YYNGEE. The DNA of the CDR3 is TGTGCCAGCAGCGGCTCTTATGAGCAGTTCTTC. Translated: CASSGSYEQFF. The full variable domain, rest sourced from reference TRBV9 and TRBJ2-1, is DSGVTQTPKHLITATGQRVTLRCSPRSGDLSVYWYQQSLDQGLQFLIQYYNGEERAKGNILERFSAQQFPDLHSELNLSSLELGDSALYFCASSGSYEQFFGPGTRLTVL.

This sequence joins TRBV18 and TRBJ2-7; TRBD2 matches 16 bases. Unmatched junction bases numbered 3, after V lost 6 bases and J lost 4 bases. CDR3 length: 15 residues. Germline V gives CDR1 KGHSH, CDR2 LQKENI. CDR3 coding DNA: TGTGCCAGCTCTTCGGGACTAGCGGGAGGGTACGAGCAGTACTTC. Protein: CASSSGLAGGYEQYF.

This sequence joins TRBV6-5 and TRBJ2-2, with D unresolved. Germline V gene data show CDR1 as MNHEY and CDR2 as SVGAGI. The CDR3 spans 14 residues. V was cut by 7 bases and J by 1 base, with 10 bases left in between. CDR3 DNA: TGTGCCAGCACGAATGGAGTGAACACCGGGGAGCTGTTTTTT. It is translated as CASTNGVNTGELFF.

The rearrangement links TRBV27 to TRBJ1-5, with no clear D. CDR1 MNHEY and CDR2 SMNVEV come from the germline V gene (reference sequence). The CDR3 runs 15 residues. The V end lost 5 bases, the J end lost 5 bases, and 16 bases lay between the germline ends. The DNA for the CDR3 is TGTGCCAGCAGTCGCGAGGGTTATGGGGATCAGCCCCAGCATTTT. This translates into CASSREGYGDQPQHF.

The rearrangement joins TRBV30 to TRBJ1-5; a weak D match, TRBD1 (5 bases). The germline CDR1 and CDR2 sequences are GTSNPN and SVGIG (reference sequence). Trimming stripped 1 base from V and 0 bases from J, with 10 bases between. This CDR3 spans 15 amino acids. The CDR3 DNA reads TGTGCCTGGAGTGCTGGGGGTCTTAGCAATCAGCCCCAGCATTTT. Its protein product is CAWSAGGLSNQPQHF.

This rearrangement joins TRBV14 to TRBJ2-1, with a tentative D call TRBD2 (6 bases). From germline, CDR1 is SGHDN and CDR2 FVKESK. V lost 4 bases and J lost 2, with 18 bases in between. The CDR3 is 17 residues long. The CDR3: CASSPRAGRRAYNEQFF. The CDR3 region has the DNA TGTGCCAGCAGCCCCCGTGCCGGGAGACGTGCCTACAATGAGCAGTTCTTC.

A single count supports this clone. V gene TRBV6-6 combines with J gene TRBJ2-5, with D possibly matching TRBD2 (5 bases). The germline V and J ends were trimmed by 6 bases and 5 bases, with 16 bases remaining between them. Germline-derived CDR1 and CDR2 are MNHNY and SVGAGI (reference sequence). This CDR3 has 14 amino acids. CDR3 sequence (DNA): TGTGCCAGCAGCCTGGCCAAGCGGTGGGAGACCCAGTACTTC. As protein: CASSLAKRWETQYF.

This chain links TRBV5-1 with TRBJ1-1; the match to TRBD1 covers 8 bases. Trimming at V came to 5 bases and at J to 3 bases, leaving 6 bases not matched to a gene. The CDR3 has 14 amino acids. Germline V CDR1 and CDR2: SGHRS, YFSETQ. CDR3 sequence (DNA): TGCGCCAGCAGGATACAGGGGGGAGACACTGAAGCTTTCTTT. Its translation: CASRIQGGDTEAFF.

CDR3 nucleotide sequence: TGTGCCAGCAGCCCCGAGGGCGGGAAATACAATGAGCAGTTCTTC. This translates into CASSPEGGKYNEQFF. This sequence joins TRBV6-4 and TRBJ2-1; maybe TRBD2 (6 bases). The CDR3 sequence is 15 residues long. CDR1 is MRHNA and CDR2 is SNTAGT in the germline V gene. Trimming took off 6 bases at V and 4 bases at J, with 16 bases between the two ends.

This chain connects TRBV14 to TRBJ1-6; possible D gene TRBD1, 5 bases. V lost 0 bases and J 3 bases, leaving 12 bases between the germline ends. The CDR3 spans 17 residues. CDR1 and CDR2 from the germline V gene are SGHDN and FVKESK. CDR3 residues: CASSQDRGTHYNSPLHF. DNA for the CDR3: TGTGCCAGCAGCCAAGATAGGGGAACACACTATAATTCACCCCTCCACTTT.

The rearrangement links TRBV5-4 to TRBJ2-1; TRBD1 aligns across 10 bases. The CDR3 is 15 amino acids. The V gene's germline CDR1 is SGHNT and CDR2 YYREEE (reference sequence). The ends lost 5 bases at V and 4 bases at J; junction bases unmatched: 6. The CDR3 region is CASSSGTGVYNEQFF. CDR3 sequence (DNA): TGTGCCAGCAGTTCCGGGACAGGGGTATACAATGAGCAGTTCTTC.

The rearrangement joins TRBV11-1 to TRBJ2-5, with 7 nucleotides matching TRBD2. V shed 8 bases and J 1 base; nucleotides not matched to a gene: 7. CDR1 SGHAT and CDR2 FQDESV come from the germline V gene (reference sequence). The CDR3 is 14 residues long. CDR3 bases: TGTGCCAGCGAGGTTAGCGGGTTCCAAGAGACCCAGTACTTC. It translates to CASEVSGFQETQYF.

The rearrangement joins TRBV7-2 to TRBJ2-1; D is unresolved. This CDR3 region has 15 residues. Deletions cut 1 base from V and 2 bases from J, with 9 bases between. Germline-derived CDR1 and CDR2 are SGHTA and FQGNSA. The CDR3, as DNA: TGTGCCAGCAGCTTAGTGGGCGGAGCCTACAATGAGCAGTTCTTC. This gives the protein CASSLVGGAYNEQFF. Full variable domain (missing parts from reference TRBV7-2 and TRBJ2-1): GAGVSQSPSNKVTEKGKDVELRCDPISGHTALYWYRQSLGQGLEFLIYFQGNSAPDKSGLPSDRFSAERTGGSVSTLTIQRTQQEDSAVYLCASSLVGGAYNEQFFGPGTRLTVL.

The chain uses TRBV7-3 and TRBJ2-3; 11 bases agree with TRBD2. The J segment lost 6 bases and the V segment lost 5 bases, leaving 7 bases of the junction unmatched. This CDR3 is 15 amino acids long. Looked up from germline, CDR1 is SGHTA and CDR2 is FQGTGA. In DNA, the CDR3 is TGTGCCAGCAGCGGAGAGACTAGCGGGGTGGATACGCAGTATTTT. Its translation is CASSGETSGVDTQYF.

The chain joins TRBV7-2 to TRBJ1-6, with D possibly matching TRBD1 (5 bases). The CDR3 runs 15 residues. Germline V gene sequence: CDR1 SGHTA, CDR2 FQGNSA. V was trimmed by 5 bases and J by 4 bases, leaving 12 bases between them. The CDR3: CASSQGELYNSPLHF. In DNA form, the CDR3 reads TGTGCCAGCAGCCAGGGCGAATTATATAATTCACCCCTCCACTTT.

The chain combines TRBV18 with TRBJ2-2; TRBD1 is a possible D gene (6 bases). V lost 5 bases and J lost 3, with 10 bases in between. Germline assignment: CDR1 KGHSH and CDR2 LQKENI. The CDR3 is 14 residues long. The CDR3 DNA reads TGTGCCAGCTCAAGAAACAGGGACACCGGGGAGCTGTTTTTT. Its protein product is CASSRNRDTGELFF.

The V gene is TRBV7-9, the J gene TRBJ1-1, with D possibly matching TRBD1 (5 bases). In germline, CDR1 is SEHNR, CDR2 FQNEAQ (reference sequence). V was pared by 4 bases and J by 4 bases, with 13 bases between. The CDR3 sequence is 14 residues long. Here the CDR3 reads CASSSRGVPTEAFF. The DNA for the CDR3 is TGTGCCAGCAGCTCGCGAGGGGTTCCCACTGAAGCTTTCTTT. Looking up the rest from reference TRBV7-9 and TRBJ1-1 gives the full variable domain: DTGVSQNPRHKITKRGQNVTFRCDPISEHNRLYWYRQTLGQGPEFLTYFQNEAQLEKSRLLSDRFSAERPKGSFSTLEIQRTEQGDSAMYLCASSSRGVPTEAFFGQGTRLTVV.

The chain employs TRBV6-6 and TRBJ2-1, with 10 nucleotides matching TRBD2. V gave up 5 bases and J gave up 4 bases; unmatched junction bases: 2. The germline V gene has CDR1 MNHNY and CDR2 SVGAGI (reference sequence). CDR3 length: 14 amino acids. CDR3: CASSSGGDYNEQFF. CDR3 DNA sequence: TGTGCCAGCAGTAGCGGGGGGGATTACAATGAGCAGTTCTTC.

The V and J genes are TRBV18 and TRBJ1-5; 10 nucleotides align to TRBD1. The germline CDR1 and CDR2 sequences are KGHSH and LQKENI. The ends lost 3 bases at V and 2 bases at J; junction bases unmatched: 7. This CDR3 has 17 residues. For the CDR3, the DNA is TGTGCCAGCTCACCCACACTGGGGACAGGGGGCAATCAGCCCCAGCATTTT. Its translation is CASSPTLGTGGNQPQHF.